This TCR beta chain was observed in a study of cytomegalovirus exposure and HLA in healthy donors. Both 60 Vbeta primers and 13 Jbeta primers went into the PCR. This table comes from immunoSEQ multiplex PCR, and its TCRdb copy is limited to in-frame clones, with some not included. The sample carries 130,000 or so clones, 61% recorded once. This CDR3 comprises 14 residues. Germline V gene data show CDR1 as ENHRY and CDR2 as SYGVKD. V gave up 2 bases and J gave up 6 bases, with 11 bases separating them. Study-wide findings and caveats: With later analysis, a missense DCLRE1C variant became linked to TCR beta V- and J-gene trimming.

This clone was observed a single time. Its target is unknown. The rearrangement links TRBV10-3 to TRBJ1-5; D gene unclear. The receptor was derived from a male donor in good health and CMV-seronegative. The material sequenced was PBMCs. The CDR3 sequence is CAISEGSEGQPQHF. For the CDR3, the DNA is TGTGCCATCAGTGAGGGGTCCGAGGGTCAGCCCCAGCATTTT.